The clone carrying this T cell receptor beta chain was counted a few times. What it binds is not known. The sample comes from a study of cytomegalovirus exposure and HLA in healthy donors. The donors were healthy bone marrow donors. V was trimmed by 8 bases and J by 10 bases, leaving 15 bases between them. Germline V gene data show CDR1 as MNHNS and CDR2 as SASEGT. This CDR3 comprises 13 residues. Findings of the study overall: Per published accounts, TCR beta sequences correctly predicted the HLA-A and HLA-B alleles of most subjects. Of the V segments, some could not be distinguished, including TRBV6-2 and TRBV6-3, and were excluded. According to the study, roughly 160 TCR beta chains were cytomegalovirus-associated.

With 60 Vbeta and 13 Jbeta primers, the PCR was carried out. The table came from immunoSEQ multiplex PCR; TCRdb's copy has only in-frame clones and leaves some out. Among some 150,000 clones listed, approximately 80% were seen once. The sequenced sample consisted of PBMCs. The clonotype comes from a man aged 25 to 45 in good health and CMV-seropositive. The chain uses TRBV6-1 and TRBJ1-6, with D perhaps matching TRBD1 (5 bases). The chain's CDR3 is CASVPGPLSPLHF. CDR3 coding DNA: TGTGCCAGCGTCCCAGGGCCCCTCTCACCCCTCCACTTT.